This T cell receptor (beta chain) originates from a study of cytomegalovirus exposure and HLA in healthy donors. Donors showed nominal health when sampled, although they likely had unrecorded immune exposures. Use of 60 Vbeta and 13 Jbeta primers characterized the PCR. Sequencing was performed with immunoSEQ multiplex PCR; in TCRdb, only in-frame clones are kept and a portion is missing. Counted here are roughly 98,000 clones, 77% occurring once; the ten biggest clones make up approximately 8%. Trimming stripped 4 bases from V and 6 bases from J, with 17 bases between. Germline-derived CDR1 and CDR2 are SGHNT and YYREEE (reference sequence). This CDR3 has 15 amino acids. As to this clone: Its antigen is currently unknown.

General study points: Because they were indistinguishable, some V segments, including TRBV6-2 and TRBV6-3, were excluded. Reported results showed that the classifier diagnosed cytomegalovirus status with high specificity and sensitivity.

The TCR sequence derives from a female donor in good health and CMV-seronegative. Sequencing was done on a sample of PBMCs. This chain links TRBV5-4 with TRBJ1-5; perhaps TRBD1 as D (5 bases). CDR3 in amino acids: CASSAGGAQGQPQHF. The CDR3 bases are TGTGCCAGCAGCGCCGGCGGGGCGCAGGGTCAGCCCCAGCATTTT.